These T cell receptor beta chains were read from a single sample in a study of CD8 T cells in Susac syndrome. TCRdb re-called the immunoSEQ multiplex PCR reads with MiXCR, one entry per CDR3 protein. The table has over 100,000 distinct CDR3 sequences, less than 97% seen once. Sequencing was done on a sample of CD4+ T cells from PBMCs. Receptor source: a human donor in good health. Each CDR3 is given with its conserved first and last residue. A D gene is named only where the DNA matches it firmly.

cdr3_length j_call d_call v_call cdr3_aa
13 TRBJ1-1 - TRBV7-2 CASSTQGNTEAFF
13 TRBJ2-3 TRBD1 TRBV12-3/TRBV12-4 CASSGTGKDTQYF
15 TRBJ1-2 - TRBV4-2 CASSQTGGVNYGYTF
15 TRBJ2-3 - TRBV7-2 CASSLDGTSTDTQYF
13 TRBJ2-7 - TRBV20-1 CSASRDRSYEQYF
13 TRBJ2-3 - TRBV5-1 CASSGDSTDTQYF
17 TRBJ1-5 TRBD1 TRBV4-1 CASSQRVDRGRPQPQHF
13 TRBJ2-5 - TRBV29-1 CSASSPRGETQYF
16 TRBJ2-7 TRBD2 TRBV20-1 CSASLLAGAGPYEQYF
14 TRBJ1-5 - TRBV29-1 CSVGTWFCNQPQHF
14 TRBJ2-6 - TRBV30 CAWSLSSGANVLTF
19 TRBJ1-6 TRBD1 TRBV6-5 CASSYSSPGTGVYNSPLHF
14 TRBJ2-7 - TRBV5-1 CASSSRDKTYEQYF
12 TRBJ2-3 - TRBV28 CASSRAADTQYF
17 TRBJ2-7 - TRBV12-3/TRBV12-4 CASSPPTGLGSSYEQYF
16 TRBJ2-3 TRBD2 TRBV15 CATSRLGLANTDTQYF
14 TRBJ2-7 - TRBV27 CASGSQGRGGEQYF
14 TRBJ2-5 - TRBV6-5 CASTLVRGGETQYF
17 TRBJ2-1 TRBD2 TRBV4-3 CASSQDPAGGPVNEQFF
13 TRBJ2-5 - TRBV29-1 CSVLSRRGETQYF
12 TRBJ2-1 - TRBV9 CASSALPGRQFF
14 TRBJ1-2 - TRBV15 CATSRVRSNYGYTF
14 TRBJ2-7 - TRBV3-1 CASSQSGLAFEQYF
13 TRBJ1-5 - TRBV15 CATSTDPNQPQHF
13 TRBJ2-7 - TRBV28 CASRWGWNYEQYF
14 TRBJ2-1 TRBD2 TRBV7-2 CASSGTSGGKGQFF
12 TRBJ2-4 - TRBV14 CASSQLENIQYF
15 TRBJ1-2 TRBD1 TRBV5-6 CASSWFTGVGYGYTF
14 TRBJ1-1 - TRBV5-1 CASSLTAGGTEAFF
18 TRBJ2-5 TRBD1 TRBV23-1 CASSPPPIRQGPLWTQYF
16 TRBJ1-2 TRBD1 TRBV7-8 CASSFGTGRFGNGYTF
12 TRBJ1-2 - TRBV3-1 CASSQVDHGYTF
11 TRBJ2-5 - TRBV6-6 CASSSRETQYF
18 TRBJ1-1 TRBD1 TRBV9 CASSVGPDPDRGRTEAFF
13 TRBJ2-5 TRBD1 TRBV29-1 CSVTGTGVETQYF
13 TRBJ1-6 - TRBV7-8 CASSLDRNSPLHF
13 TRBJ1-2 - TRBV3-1 CASSQDKQPGYTF
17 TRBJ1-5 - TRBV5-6 CASSLPAGGDSNQPQHF
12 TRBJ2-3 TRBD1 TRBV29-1 CSVRGQTDTQYF
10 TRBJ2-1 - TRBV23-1 CASPQVEQFF
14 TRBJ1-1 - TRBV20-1 CSAREWRVNTEAFF
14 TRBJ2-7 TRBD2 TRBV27 CASSLGRGDGQQYF
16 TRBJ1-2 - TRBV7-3 CASSLTGVVSDGGYTF
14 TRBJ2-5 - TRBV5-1 CASSSGSGKETQYF
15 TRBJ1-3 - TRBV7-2 CASTPGPSSGNTIYF
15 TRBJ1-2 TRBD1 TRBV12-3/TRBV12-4 CASSPPLTGTYGYTF
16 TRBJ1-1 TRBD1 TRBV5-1 CASSDKTTGWDTEAFF
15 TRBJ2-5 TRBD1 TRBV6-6 CASKHGQGAGETQYF
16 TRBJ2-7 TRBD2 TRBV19 CASSIGLRGTSYEQYF